This TCR beta chain was recovered during a study of STAT5B mutations in CD4+ large granular lymphocyte leukemia. The protocol was immunoSEQ multiplex PCR, while the TCRdb copy is restricted to in-frame clones and leaves out a portion. The data show more than 45,000 clones, with 70% seen just once and less than 2% held by the top ten. Germline CDR1 is MNHEY and CDR2 is SMNVEV (reference sequence). Trimming shortened V by 6 bases and J by 3 bases, and 14 bases separated the two germline ends. The CDR3 consists of 14 residues. The TCR sequence derives from a human donor in good health. Sequences were obtained from CD4+ T cells from blood buffy coats. This chain links TRBV27 with TRBJ1-1; D is possibly TRBD1 (6 bases). The CDR3 sequence: CASSPRGGHTEAFF. In DNA form, the CDR3 reads TGTGCCAGCAGCCCCCGGGGGGGGCACACTGAAGCTTTCTTT.